Below, 12 T cell receptor beta chains from the same sample are listed, as sequenced in a study of blood T cell repertoires in COVID-19 (dated by TCRdb to about 2020). Preparation of the library involved the immunoSEQ multiplex PCR assay. This immuneACCESS table, as held by TCRdb, lists in-frame sequences with V and J called but not all clones. Of the missing ones, under half trace to an unresolved V gene in checked studies; the others have no known cause. For this sample there are tens of thousands of clones; approximately 87% appear just once. The top ten clones comprise about a sixth of the sample. The source material was peripheral blood. The origin of the receptors is a human donor in a cohort sampled during active COVID-19.

This chain uses TRBV5-6 with TRBJ2-5; perhaps TRBD2 as D (7 bases). V was clipped by 4 bases and J by 2 bases, with 12 bases between them. There are 14 residues in the CDR3. Per germline, CDR1 SGHDT and CDR2 YYEEEE. CDR3 nucleotide sequence: TGTGCCAGCAGCCTCGGGGGGCGACAAGAGACCCAGTACTTC. It codes for CASSLGGRQETQYF.

This clone was seen more than once but under ten times. V and J are TRBV5-1 and TRBJ2-2; 7 bases fit TRBD1. Germline lookup yields CDR1 SGHRS and CDR2 YFSETQ. The CDR3 loop spans 15 amino acids. V lost 3 bases to trimming and J lost 0 bases; unmatched junction nucleotides: 2. This CDR3 is CASSSGQSNTGELFF. The CDR3 nucleotides read TGCGCCAGCAGCTCGGGACAGTCGAACACCGGGGAGCTGTTTTTT.

The J gene is TRBJ1-2, the V gene TRBV28; 7 bases fit TRBD1. The CDR3 sequence is 13 residues long. V gave up 3 bases and J gave up 8 bases; unmatched junction bases: 6. Germline V gene sequence: CDR1 MDHEN, CDR2 SYDVKM. Here the CDR3 DNA reads TGTGCCAGCAGTTTGGGAAGGGGGCGCGGCTACACCTTC. Amino acids: CASSLGRGRGYTF.

The CDR3 nucleotides read TGTGCCAGCAGCGAAGACAGGGGGAACTTCGGCACTGAAGCTTTCTTT. Residues: CASSEDRGNFGTEAFF. This rearrangement joins TRBV9 to TRBJ1-1; TRBD1 aligns across 9 bases. Per germline, CDR1 SGDLS and CDR2 YYNGEE. The CDR3 totals 16 residues. J was trimmed by 4 bases and V by 3 bases; bases with no gene match: 10.

J is TRBJ2-5 and V is TRBV9; 10 bases are a match to TRBD2. Germline CDR1 and CDR2: SGDLS and YYNGEE. V gave up 0 bases and J gave up 3 bases; unmatched junction bases: 5. The CDR3 is made up of 16 amino acids. The CDR3 nucleotides are TGTGCCAGCAGCGTAGGAAGGCTAGCGGGGGAAGAGACCCAGTACTTC. Translating gives CASSVGRLAGEETQYF.

This clone showed up just a few times. The chain couples TRBV5-4 to TRBJ2-2; maybe TRBD2 (5 bases). Germline V gene sequence: CDR1 SGHNT, CDR2 YYREEE (reference sequence). Trimming took off 0 bases at V and 7 bases at J, with 13 bases between the two ends. The CDR3 has 15 residues. In DNA, the CDR3 is TGTGCCAGCAGCTTGGAAAGGCTAGCCGGCGGGGAGCTGTTTTTT. Amino acid sequence: CASSLERLAGGELFF.

The chain recombines TRBV6-5 with TRBJ1-2; the match to TRBD1 covers 9 bases. Germline-derived CDR1 and CDR2 are MNHEY and SVGAGI. Losses at the gene ends were 6 bases for V and 8 bases for J; bases not matched to a gene: 10. CDR3 length equals 14 residues. In nucleotides, the CDR3 is TGTGCCAGCAGGCGGGGACAGGGCGAGGGGGGCTACACCTTC. Its protein is CASRRGQGEGGYTF.

This chain uses TRBV14 with TRBJ2-1, with 8 bases matching TRBD2. The germline CDR1 and CDR2 sequences are SGHDN and FVKESK. The CDR3 contains 16 residues. V lost 4 bases, J lost 4 bases, and 9 bases stayed unmatched. The CDR3 loop reads CASSPLSGGRYNEQFF. The CDR3 nucleotides are TGTGCCAGCAGCCCGTTAAGCGGGGGTCGATACAATGAGCAGTTCTTC.

The J gene is TRBJ2-3, the V gene TRBV20-1; TRBD2 agrees at 10 bases. This CDR3 is built from 14 residues. Germline CDR1 is DFQATT and CDR2 is SNEGSKA (reference sequence). The V segment lost 3 bases and the J segment 0 bases; nucleotides outside the gene matches: 0. CDR3 in DNA: TGCAGTGCTAGTAGCGGGGGGAGCACAGATACGCAGTATTTT. Its translation is CSASSGGSTDTQYF.

The rearrangement uses TRBV14 and TRBJ1-1; D gene uncertain. Per the germline V gene, CDR1 is SGHDN and CDR2 is FVKESK. The V and J ends lost 3 bases and 5 bases respectively, with 13 bases between them. The CDR3 is 14 amino acids. CDR3 nucleotide sequence: TGTGCCAGCAGCCATGGTGTTGGAGGGACTGAAGCTTTCTTT. Translating it yields CASSHGVGGTEAFF.

This clone came up once. The chain uses TRBV6-6 and TRBJ1-2; 7 nucleotides agree with TRBD1. The CDR3 extends over 14 amino acids. Looked up from germline, CDR1 is MNHNY and CDR2 is SVGAGI (reference sequence). The V segment lost 0 bases and the J segment 7 bases; nucleotides outside the gene matches: 5. CDR3 nucleotides: TGTGCCAGCAGTTACTCAACAGGGGTGGCTGGCTACACCTTC. It specifies CASSYSTGVAGYTF.

The rearrangement uses TRBV27 and TRBJ1-2, with TRBD1 matching over 7 bases. Germline V CDR1 and CDR2: MNHEY, SMNVEV (reference sequence). This CDR3 contains 12 residues. Germline trimming cut 8 bases from V and 8 bases from J; bases unmatched to any gene: 8. The CDR3 bases are TGTGCCAGCGCCTTTTTGGGACAGGGCTACACCTTC. This encodes CASAFLGQGYTF.